One and the same sample provided the 8 T cell receptor beta chains below, sequenced in a study of shared clonotypes between healthy human individuals. The method was immunoSEQ multiplex PCR; TCRdb's version includes in-frame clones alone and lacks a portion of them. The data contain about 2 million clones, around 95% of them singletons. Sequenced input: naive CD4+ T cells sorted from blood. Subset reported: CD45RA+ positively selected. The source is a man younger than 35 in good health.

The chain has TRBV20-1 and TRBJ2-1; D is unresolved. This CDR3 has 10 residues. The germline gives CDR1 DFQATT, CDR2 SNEGSKA (reference sequence). V lost 6 bases and J lost 13, with 13 bases in between. This chain's CDR3 is CSAPVRGQFF. CDR3 nucleotides: TGCAGTGCCCCCGTCCGCGGTCAGTTCTTC.

The rearrangement joins TRBV27 to TRBJ1-6; maybe TRBD1 (5 bases). Germline lookup yields CDR1 MNHEY and CDR2 SMNVEV (reference sequence). This CDR3 region has 14 residues. Trimming cost V 6 bases and J 9 bases, with 15 bases left between them. CDR3 sequence (DNA): TGTGCCAGCAGCCTCAGGGAAAATGGTTCACCCCTCCACTTT. It encodes CASSLRENGSPLHF.

For this clone: Other DNA sequences in the sample encode the same CDR3. The chain joins TRBV6-1 to TRBJ2-7; TRBD1 might be the D (5 bases). The CDR3 contains 13 residues. V was pared by 5 bases and J by 0 bases, with 8 bases between. Germline-derived CDR1 and CDR2 are MNHNS and SASEGT. The chain's CDR3 is CASSSGPSYEQYF. In nucleotides, the CDR3 is TGTGCCAGCAGTTCAGGGCCCTCCTACGAGCAGTACTTC.

This clone was picked up a small number of times. The chain has TRBV6-1 and TRBJ2-7, with D possibly called TRBD1 or TRBD2 (6 bases each). This CDR3 is built from 15 residues. The V gene's germline CDR1 is MNHNS and CDR2 SASEGT. The ends were cut back, 2 bases at V and 4 bases at J, with 15 bases in the middle. The CDR3 coding sequence is TGTGCCAGCAGTGAACGGGGGCTTGGGTTTTACGAGCAGTACTTC. The encoded protein is CASSERGLGFYEQYF.

The V and J genes are TRBV2 and TRBJ2-7, with D uncertain. The CDR3 sequence is 14 residues long. Germline assignment: CDR1 SNHLY and CDR2 FYNNEI. V was pared by 6 bases and J by 0 bases, with 12 bases between. This CDR3 reads CASRSSPSSYEQYF. The CDR3 DNA reads TGTGCCAGCAGAAGTAGCCCCAGCTCCTACGAGCAGTACTTC.

The chain has TRBV27 and TRBJ1-3; a weak D match, TRBD1 (5 bases). The CDR3 totals 15 residues. Germline values: CDR1 MNHEY, CDR2 SMNVEV (reference sequence). Trimming removed 6 bases at V and 2 bases at J, with 14 bases between. This CDR3 is CASRQGSLAGNTIYF. CDR3 sequence (DNA): TGTGCCAGCAGGCAGGGAAGTCTGGCTGGAAACACCATATATTTT.

This chain uses TRBV6-5 with TRBJ1-2, with 8 bases fitting TRBD1. Germline V CDR1 and CDR2: MNHEY, SVGAGI. The CDR3 covers 14 residues. V was clipped by 7 bases and J by 8 bases; unmatched bases: 12. The CDR3 spells CASNRVGQGSGYTF. CDR3 sequence (DNA): TGTGCCAGCAATCGCGTCGGACAGGGAAGCGGCTACACCTTC.

J is TRBJ2-7 and V is TRBV5-1; D ambiguous. Germline V gene data show CDR1 as SGHRS and CDR2 as YFSETQ. Trimming cost V 4 bases and J 3 bases, with 20 bases left between them. The CDR3 sequence is 16 residues long. CDR3 sequence reads: CASSAEQPSKRYEQYF. CDR3 nucleotide sequence: TGCGCCAGCAGCGCGGAACAGCCAAGTAAGCGCTACGAGCAGTACTTC.